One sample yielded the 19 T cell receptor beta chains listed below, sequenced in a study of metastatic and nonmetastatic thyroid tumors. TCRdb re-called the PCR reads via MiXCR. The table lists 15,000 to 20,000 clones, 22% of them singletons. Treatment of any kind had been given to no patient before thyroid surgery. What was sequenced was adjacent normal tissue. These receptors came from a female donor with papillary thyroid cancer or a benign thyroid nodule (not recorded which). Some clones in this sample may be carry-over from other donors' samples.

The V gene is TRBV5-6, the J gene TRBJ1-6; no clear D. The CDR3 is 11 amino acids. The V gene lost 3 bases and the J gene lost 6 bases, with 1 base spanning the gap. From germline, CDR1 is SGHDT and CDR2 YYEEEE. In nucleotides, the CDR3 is TGTGCCAGCAGCTCTAATTCACCCCTCCACTTT. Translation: CASSSNSPLHF.

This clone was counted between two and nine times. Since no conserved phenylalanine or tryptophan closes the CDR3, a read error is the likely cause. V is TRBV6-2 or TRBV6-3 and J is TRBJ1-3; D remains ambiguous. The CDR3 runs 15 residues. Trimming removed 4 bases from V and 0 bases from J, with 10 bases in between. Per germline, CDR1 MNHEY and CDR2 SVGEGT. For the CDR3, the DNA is TGTGCCAGCAGTTTTACAGCATTCTCTGGAAACACCATATATCTT. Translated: CASSFTAFSGNTIYL.

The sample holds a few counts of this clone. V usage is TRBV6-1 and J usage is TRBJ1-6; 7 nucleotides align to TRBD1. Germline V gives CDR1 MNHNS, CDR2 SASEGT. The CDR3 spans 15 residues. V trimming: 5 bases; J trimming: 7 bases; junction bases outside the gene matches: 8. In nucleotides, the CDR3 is TGTGCCAGCAGTCCCCTGGGACAGAGAAATTCACCCCTCCACTTT. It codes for CASSPLGQRNSPLHF.

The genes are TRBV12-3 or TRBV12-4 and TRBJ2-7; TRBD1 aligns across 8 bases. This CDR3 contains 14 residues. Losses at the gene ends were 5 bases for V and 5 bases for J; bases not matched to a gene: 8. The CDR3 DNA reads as TGTGCCAGCAGTCCCGGGACAGGTCGCGACGAGCAGTACTTC. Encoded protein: CASSPGTGRDEQYF.

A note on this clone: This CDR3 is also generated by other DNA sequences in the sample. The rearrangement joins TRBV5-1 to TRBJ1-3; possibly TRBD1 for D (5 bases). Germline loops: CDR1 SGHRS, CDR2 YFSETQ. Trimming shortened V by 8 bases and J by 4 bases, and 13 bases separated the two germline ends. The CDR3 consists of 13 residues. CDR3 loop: CASTTGPGNTIYF. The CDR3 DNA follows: TGCGCCAGTACCACGGGGCCCGGAAACACCATATATTTT.

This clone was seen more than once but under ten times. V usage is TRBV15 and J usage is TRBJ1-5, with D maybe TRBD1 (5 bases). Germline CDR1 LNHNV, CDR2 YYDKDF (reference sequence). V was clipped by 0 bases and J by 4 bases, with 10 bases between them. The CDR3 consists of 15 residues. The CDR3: CATSRDSRGNQPQHF. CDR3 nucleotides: TGTGCCACCAGCAGAGATAGTAGGGGAAATCAGCCCCAGCATTTT.

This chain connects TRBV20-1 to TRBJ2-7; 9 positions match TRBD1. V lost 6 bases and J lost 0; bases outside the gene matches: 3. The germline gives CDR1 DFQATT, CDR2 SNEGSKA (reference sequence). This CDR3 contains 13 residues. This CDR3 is CSALQGASYEQYF. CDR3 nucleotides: TGCAGTGCCTTACAGGGGGCCTCCTACGAGCAGTACTTC.

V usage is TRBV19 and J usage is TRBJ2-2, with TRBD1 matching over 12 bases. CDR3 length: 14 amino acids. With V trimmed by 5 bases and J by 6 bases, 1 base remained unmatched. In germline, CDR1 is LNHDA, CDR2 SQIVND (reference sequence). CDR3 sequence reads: CASSGTGGAGELFF. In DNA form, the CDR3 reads TGTGCCAGTAGTGGGACAGGGGGCGCCGGGGAGCTGTTTTTT.

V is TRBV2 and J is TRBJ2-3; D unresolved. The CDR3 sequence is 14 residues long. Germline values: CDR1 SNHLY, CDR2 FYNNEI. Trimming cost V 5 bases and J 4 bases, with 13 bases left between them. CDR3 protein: CASSLWTNADTQYF. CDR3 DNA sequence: TGTGCCAGCAGTTTATGGACGAATGCAGATACGCAGTATTTT.

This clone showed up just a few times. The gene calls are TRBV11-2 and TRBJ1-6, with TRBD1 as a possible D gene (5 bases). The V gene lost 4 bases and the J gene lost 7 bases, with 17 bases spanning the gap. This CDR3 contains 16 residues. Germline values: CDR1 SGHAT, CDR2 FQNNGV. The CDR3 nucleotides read TGTGCCAGCAGCTCTCCCCCTTCGGGACCGAATTCACCCCTCCACTTT. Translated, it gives CASSSPPSGPNSPLHF.

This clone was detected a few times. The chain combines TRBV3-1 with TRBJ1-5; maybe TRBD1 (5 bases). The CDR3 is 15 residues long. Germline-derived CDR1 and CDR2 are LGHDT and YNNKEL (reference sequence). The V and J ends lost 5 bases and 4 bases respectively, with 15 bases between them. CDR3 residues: CASSATDSPNQPQHF. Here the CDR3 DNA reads TGTGCCAGCAGCGCCACCGACAGCCCTAATCAGCCCCAGCATTTT.

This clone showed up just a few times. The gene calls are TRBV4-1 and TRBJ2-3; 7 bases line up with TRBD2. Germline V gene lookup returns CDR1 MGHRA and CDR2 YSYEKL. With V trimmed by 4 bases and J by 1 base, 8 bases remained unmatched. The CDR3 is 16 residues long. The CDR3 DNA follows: TGCGCCAGCAGCCTCCCCGCCAGCGGGGGCACAGATACGCAGTATTTT. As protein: CASSLPASGGTDTQYF.

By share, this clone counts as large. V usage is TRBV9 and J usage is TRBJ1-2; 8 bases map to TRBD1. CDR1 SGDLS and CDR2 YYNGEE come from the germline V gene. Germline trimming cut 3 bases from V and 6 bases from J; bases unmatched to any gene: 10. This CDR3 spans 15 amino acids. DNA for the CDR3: TGTGCCAGCAGCGAGGGGGACAGGCTAGGGGATGGCTACACCTTC. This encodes CASSEGDRLGDGYTF.

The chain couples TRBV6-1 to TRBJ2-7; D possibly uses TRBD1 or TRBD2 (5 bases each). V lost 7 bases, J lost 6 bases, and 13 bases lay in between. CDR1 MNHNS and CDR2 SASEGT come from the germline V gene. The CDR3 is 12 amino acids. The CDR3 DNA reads TGTGCCAGCACGGGAACAGGTTCCGAGCAGTACTTC. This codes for CASTGTGSEQYF.

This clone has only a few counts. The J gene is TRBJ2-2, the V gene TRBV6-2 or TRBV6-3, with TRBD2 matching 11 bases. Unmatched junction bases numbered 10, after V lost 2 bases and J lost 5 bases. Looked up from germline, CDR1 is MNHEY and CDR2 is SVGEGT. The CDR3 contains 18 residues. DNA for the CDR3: TGTGCCAGCAGTTACCCTACCTTAGCGGGGGGGCGGACCGGGGAGCTGTTTTTT. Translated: CASSYPTLAGGRTGELFF.

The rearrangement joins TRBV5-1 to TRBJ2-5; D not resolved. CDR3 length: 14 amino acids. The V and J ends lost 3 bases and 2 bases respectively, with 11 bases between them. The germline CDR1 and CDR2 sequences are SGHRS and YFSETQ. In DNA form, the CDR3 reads TGCGCCAGCAGCTCCGCCACAGCGCAAGAGACCCAGTACTTC. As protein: CASSSATAQETQYF.

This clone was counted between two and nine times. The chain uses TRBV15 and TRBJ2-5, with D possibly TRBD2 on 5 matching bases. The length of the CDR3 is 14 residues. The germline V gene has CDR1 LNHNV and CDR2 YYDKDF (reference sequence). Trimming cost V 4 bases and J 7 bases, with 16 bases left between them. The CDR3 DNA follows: TGTGCCACCAGCACGCCAGGAGGCCTAGGGACCCAGTACTTC. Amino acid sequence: CATSTPGGLGTQYF.

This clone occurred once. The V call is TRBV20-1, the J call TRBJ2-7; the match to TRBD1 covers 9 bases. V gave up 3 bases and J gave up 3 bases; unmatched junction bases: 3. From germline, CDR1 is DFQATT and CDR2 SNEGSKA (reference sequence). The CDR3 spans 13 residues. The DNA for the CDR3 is TGCAGTGCTAGCGGGACAGGGTTCTACGAGCAGTACTTC. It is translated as CSASGTGFYEQYF.

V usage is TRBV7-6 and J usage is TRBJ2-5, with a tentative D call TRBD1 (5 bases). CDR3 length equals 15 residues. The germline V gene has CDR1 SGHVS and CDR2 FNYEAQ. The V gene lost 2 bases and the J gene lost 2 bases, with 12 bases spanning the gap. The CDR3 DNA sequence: TGTGCCAGCAGCTTATCAGTGGGGCTACAAGAGACCCAGTACTTC. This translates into CASSLSVGLQETQYF.